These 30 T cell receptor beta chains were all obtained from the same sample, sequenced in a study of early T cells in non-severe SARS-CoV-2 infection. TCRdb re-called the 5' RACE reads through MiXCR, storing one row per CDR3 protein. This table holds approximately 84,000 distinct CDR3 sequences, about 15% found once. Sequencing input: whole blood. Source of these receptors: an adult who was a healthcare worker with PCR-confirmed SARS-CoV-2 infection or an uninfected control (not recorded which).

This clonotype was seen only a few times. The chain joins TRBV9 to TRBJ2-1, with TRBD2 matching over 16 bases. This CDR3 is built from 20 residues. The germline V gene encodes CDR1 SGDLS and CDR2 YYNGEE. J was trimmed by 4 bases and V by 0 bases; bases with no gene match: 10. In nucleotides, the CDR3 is TGTGCCAGCAGCGTAGCGTATCGGGGACTAGCGGGAGGGCAGTACAATGAGCAGTTCTTC. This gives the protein CASSVAYRGLAGGQYNEQFF.

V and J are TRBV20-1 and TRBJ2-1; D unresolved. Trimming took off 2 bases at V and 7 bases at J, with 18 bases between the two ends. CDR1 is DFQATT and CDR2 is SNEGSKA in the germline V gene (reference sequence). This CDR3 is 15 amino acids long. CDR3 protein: CSARSNPELGNEQFF. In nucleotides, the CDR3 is TGCAGTGCTAGATCTAACCCTGAGCTCGGGAATGAGCAGTTCTTC.

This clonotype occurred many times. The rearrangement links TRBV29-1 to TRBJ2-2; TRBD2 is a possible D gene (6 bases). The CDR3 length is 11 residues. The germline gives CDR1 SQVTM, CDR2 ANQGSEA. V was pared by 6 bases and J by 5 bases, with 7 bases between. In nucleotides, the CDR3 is TGCAGCGTCGGAGGGACCGGGGAGCTGTTTTTT. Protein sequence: CSVGGTGELFF.

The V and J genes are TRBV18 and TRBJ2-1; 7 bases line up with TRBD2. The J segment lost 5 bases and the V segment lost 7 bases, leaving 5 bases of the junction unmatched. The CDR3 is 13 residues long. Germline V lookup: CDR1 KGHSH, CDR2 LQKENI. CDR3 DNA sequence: TGTGCCAGCTTAGCGGGTCCCAACAATGAGCAGTTCTTC. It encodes CASLAGPNNEQFF.

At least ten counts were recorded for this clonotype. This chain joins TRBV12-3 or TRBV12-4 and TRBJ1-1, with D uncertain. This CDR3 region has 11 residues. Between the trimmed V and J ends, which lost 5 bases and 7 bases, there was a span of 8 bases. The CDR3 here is CASSRNFEAFF. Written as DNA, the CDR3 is TGTGCCAGCAGTCGGAATTTTGAAGCTTTCTTT.

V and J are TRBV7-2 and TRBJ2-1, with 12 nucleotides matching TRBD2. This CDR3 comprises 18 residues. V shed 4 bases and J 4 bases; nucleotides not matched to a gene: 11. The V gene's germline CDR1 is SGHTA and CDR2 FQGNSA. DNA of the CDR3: TGTGCCAGCAGCTCCCTAGCGGGAGGGGTATCGGAGTACAATGAGCAGTTCTTC. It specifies CASSSLAGGVSEYNEQFF.

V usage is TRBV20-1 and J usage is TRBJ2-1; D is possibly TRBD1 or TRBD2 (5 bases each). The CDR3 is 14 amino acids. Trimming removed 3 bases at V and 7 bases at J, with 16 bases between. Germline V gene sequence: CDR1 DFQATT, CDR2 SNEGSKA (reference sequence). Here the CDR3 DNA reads TGCAGTGCTAGTCCCGGGGCCAACCAGAATGAGCAGTTCTTC. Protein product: CSASPGANQNEQFF.

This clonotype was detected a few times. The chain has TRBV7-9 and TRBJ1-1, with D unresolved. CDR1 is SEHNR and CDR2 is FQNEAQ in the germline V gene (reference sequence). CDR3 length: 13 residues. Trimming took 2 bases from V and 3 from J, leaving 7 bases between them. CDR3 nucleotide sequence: TGTGCCAGCAGCTTAAGGGCGGACACTGAAGCTTTCTTT. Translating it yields CASSLRADTEAFF.

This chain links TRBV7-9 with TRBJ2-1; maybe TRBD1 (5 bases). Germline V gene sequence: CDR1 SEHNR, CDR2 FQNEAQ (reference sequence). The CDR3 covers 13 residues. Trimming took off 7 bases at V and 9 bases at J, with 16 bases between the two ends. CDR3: CASKLGRDSEQFF. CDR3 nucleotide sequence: TGTGCCAGCAAATTAGGGCGAGACAGTGAGCAGTTCTTC.

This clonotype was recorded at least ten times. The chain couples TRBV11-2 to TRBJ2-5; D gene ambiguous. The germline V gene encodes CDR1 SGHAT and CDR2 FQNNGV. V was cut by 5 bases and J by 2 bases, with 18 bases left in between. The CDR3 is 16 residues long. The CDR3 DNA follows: TGTGCCAGCAGCCCTGATTTGGTGGTGAGGCAAGAGACCCAGTACTTC. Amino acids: CASSPDLVVRQETQYF.

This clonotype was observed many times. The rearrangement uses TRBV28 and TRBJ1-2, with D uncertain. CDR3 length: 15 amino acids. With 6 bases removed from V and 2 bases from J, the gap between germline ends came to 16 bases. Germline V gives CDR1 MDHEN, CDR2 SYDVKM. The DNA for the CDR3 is TGTGCCAGCAGGCCGACACCCTCCTCCAACTATGGCTACACCTTC. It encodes CASRPTPSSNYGYTF.

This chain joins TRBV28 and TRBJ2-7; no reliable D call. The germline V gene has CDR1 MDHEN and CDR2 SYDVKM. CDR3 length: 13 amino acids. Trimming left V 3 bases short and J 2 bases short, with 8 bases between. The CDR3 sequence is CASSFLVTYEQYF. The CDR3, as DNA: TGTGCCAGCAGTTTTTTAGTCACCTACGAGCAGTACTTC. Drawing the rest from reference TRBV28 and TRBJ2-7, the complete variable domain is DVKVTQSSRYLVKRTGEKVFLECVQDMDHENMFWYRQDPGLGLRLIYFSYDVKMKEKGDIPEGYSVSREKKERFSLILESASTNQTSMYLCASSFLVTYEQYFGPGTRLTVT.

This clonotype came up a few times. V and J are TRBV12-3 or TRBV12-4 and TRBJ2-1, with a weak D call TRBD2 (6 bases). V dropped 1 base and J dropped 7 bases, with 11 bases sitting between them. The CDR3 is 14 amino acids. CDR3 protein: CASSLGGTPNEQFF. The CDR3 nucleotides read TGTGCCAGCAGTTTAGGCGGGACCCCAAATGAGCAGTTCTTC.

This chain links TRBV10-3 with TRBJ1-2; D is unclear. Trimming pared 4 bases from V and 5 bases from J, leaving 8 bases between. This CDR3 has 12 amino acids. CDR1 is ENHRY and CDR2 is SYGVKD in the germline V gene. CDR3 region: CAISVGGYGYTF. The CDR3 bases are TGTGCCATCAGTGTTGGAGGTTATGGCTACACCTTC.

The CDR3 DNA reads TGTGCCAGCAGGCCGGACGAGCGAAAACTGTTTTTT. This translates into CASRPDERKLFF. The V gene is TRBV2, the J gene TRBJ1-4; D unresolved. CDR1 and CDR2 from the germline V gene are SNHLY and FYNNEI. Trimming pared 6 bases from V and 10 bases from J, leaving 12 bases between. This CDR3 comprises 12 residues.

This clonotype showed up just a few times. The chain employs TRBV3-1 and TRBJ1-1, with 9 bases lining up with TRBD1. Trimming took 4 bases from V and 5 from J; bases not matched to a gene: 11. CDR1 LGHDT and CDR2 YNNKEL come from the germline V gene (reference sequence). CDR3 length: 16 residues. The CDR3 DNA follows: TGTGCCAGCAGCCTCTCCTTTGGGACAGGGCGAACTGAAGCTTTCTTT. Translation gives CASSLSFGTGRTEAFF.

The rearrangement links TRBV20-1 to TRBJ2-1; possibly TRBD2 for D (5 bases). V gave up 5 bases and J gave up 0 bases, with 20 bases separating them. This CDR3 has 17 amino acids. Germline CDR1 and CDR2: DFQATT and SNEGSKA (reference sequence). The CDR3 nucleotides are TGCAGTGCTCCAAACCCCTGGAGGACCTTCTCCTACAATGAGCAGTTCTTC. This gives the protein CSAPNPWRTFSYNEQFF.

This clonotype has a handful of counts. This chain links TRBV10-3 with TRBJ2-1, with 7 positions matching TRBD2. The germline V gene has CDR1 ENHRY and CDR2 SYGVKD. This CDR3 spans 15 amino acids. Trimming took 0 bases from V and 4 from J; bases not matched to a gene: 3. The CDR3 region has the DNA TGTGCCATCAGTGAGTCCCAGCGGGGTTACAATGAGCAGTTCTTC. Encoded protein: CAISESQRGYNEQFF.

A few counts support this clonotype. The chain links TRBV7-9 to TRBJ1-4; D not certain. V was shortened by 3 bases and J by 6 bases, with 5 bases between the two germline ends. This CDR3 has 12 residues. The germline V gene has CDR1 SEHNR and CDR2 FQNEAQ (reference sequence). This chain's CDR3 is CASSFLDEKLFF. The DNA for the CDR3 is TGTGCCAGCAGCTTTCTGGATGAAAAACTGTTTTTT.

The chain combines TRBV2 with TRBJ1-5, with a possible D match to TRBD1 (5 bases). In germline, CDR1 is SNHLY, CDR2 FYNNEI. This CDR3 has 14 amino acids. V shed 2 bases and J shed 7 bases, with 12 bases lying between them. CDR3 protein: CASSEQGPRQPQHF. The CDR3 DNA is TGTGCCAGCAGTGAACAGGGCCCGCGGCAGCCCCAGCATTTT.

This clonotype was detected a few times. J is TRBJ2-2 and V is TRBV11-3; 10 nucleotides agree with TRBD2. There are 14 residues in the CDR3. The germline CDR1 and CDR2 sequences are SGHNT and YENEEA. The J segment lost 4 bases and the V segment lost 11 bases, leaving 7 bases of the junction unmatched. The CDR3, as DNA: TGTGCCCCCCTAGCGGGAGTAGTCACCGGGGAGCTGTTTTTT. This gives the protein CAPLAGVVTGELFF.

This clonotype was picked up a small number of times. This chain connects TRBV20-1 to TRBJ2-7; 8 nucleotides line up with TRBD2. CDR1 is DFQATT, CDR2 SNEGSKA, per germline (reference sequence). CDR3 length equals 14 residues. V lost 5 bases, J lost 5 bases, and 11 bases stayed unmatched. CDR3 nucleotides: TGCAGTGCTTGGTCCGGGCGGGAGGAACACGAGCAGTACTTC. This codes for CSAWSGREEHEQYF.

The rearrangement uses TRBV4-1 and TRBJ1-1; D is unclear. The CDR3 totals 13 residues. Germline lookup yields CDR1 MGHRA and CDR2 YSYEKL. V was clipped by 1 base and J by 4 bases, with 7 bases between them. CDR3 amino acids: CASSQVAVTEAFF. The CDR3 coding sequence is TGCGCCAGCAGCCAAGTTGCGGTCACTGAAGCTTTCTTT.

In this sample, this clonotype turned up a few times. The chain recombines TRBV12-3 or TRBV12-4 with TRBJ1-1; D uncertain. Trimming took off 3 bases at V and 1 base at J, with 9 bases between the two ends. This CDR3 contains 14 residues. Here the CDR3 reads CASSFQSPNTEAFF. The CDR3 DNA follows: TGTGCCAGCAGTTTTCAGTCCCCGAACACTGAAGCTTTCTTT.

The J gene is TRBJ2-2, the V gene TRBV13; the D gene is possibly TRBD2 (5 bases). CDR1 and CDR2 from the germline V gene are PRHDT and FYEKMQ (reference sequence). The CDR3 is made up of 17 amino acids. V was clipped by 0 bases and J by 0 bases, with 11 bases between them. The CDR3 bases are TGTGCCAGCAGCTTAGGAGCGGTCTTCGCGAACACCGGGGAGCTGTTTTTT. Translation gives CASSLGAVFANTGELFF.

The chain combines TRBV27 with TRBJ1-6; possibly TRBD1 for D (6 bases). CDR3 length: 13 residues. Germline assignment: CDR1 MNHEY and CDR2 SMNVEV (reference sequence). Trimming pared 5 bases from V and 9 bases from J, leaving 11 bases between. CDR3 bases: TGTGCCAGCAGTCCCCTGACAGGTTCACCCCTCCACTTT. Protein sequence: CASSPLTGSPLHF.

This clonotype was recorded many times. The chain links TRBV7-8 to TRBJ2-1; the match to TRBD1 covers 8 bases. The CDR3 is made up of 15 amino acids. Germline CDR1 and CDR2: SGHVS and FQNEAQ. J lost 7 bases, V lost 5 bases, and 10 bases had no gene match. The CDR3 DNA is TGTGCCAGCAGCCCTCCCGGGACAGGAACGAATGAGCAGTTCTTC. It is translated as CASSPPGTGTNEQFF.

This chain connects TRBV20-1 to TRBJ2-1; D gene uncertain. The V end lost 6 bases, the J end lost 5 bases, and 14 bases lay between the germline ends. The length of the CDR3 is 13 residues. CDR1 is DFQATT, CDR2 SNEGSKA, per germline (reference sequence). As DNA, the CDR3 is TGCAGTGCCGGTCAAGGCCTAGACAATGAGCAGTTCTTC. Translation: CSAGQGLDNEQFF.

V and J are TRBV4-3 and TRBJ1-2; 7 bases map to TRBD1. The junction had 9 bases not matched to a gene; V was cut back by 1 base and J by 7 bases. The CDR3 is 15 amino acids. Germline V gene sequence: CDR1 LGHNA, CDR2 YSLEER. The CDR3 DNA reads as TGCGCCAGCAGCCAAGCGCGAGACAGGGCATCTGGCTACACCTTC. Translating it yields CASSQARDRASGYTF.

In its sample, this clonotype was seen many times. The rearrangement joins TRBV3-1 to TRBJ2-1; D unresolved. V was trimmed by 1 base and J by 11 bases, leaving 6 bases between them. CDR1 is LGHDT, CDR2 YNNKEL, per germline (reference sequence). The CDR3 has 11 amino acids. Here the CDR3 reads CASSQVLKQFF. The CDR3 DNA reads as TGTGCCAGCAGCCAAGTACTCAAGCAGTTCTTC.